This passage covers 2 T cell receptor beta chains from one sample sequenced in a study of T cell clonality in common variable immunodeficiency. Assay: immunoSEQ multiplex PCR; the TCRdb copy retains only in-frame clones and omits some. The sample has about 34,000 clones, none seen only once. The sample taken for sequencing was peripheral blood mononuclear cells. Receptor source: a person aged 18 to 69 in good health.

The sample holds many counts of this clone. The sequenced fragment ends 3 residues before the CDR3 boundary, so the rest is inferred from the germline J gene. This chain joins TRBV5-1 and TRBJ1-1; the match to TRBD1 covers 8 bases. Germline-derived CDR1 and CDR2 are SGHRS and YFSETQ. The CDR3 runs 16 residues. Trimming took 0 bases from V and 0 from J; bases not matched to a gene: 4. The CDR3 bases that were read are TGCGCCAGCAGCTTGGCCAGGGGGCGCATGAACACTGAA. This translates into CASSLARGRMNTE. The full CDR3 reads CASSLARGRMNTEAFF.

This clone was counted many times. A read error may account for a junction end that differs from germline. The read gets to within 3 residues of the CDR3 end, and the germline J gene fills in the rest. The chain joins TRBV4-2 to TRBJ1-4; TRBD1 is a possible D gene (6 bases). Germline V gene data show CDR1 as LGHNA and CDR2 as YNFKEQ. The CDR3 has 17 amino acids. The CDR3 DNA, read in part, is TGCGCCAGCAGCCTGGTTAAACAGGGCGGATATAATGAAAAA. The encoded protein is CASSLVKQGGYNEK. The CDR3 in full is CASSLVKQGGYNEKLFF.